One and the same sample provided the 16 T cell receptor beta chains below, sequenced in a study of T-cell memory formation after mild COVID-19 (dated by TCRdb to 2020 to 2022). Libraries were constructed by 5' RACE. Sequenced using an Illumina NovaSeq 6000. The public reads were reanalyzed by TCRdb: fastp trimming at Q25, MiXCR alignment, in-frame beta chains only. Each entry merges the rows of one CDR3 protein and shows their most common DNA and genes. The sample table holds 30,000 to 35,000 distinct CDR3 sequences, of which 7.5% to 8% were seen once. Just under 30% of the sample belongs to the ten largest clones. The sample comprised PBMCs or a T cell subset sorted from them (not recorded which). These receptors were taken from a young man who had mild COVID-19 (a few samples of this study predate the infection). The sample titles of this study are shuffled in the database, so cell type and time point are left out; the donor was told from shared clones.

There are many counts of this clonotype. The rearrangement links TRBV29-1 to TRBJ1-2; D might be TRBD1 (6 bases). The CDR3 length is 15 residues. V dropped 7 bases and J dropped 2 bases, with 20 bases sitting between them. CDR1 is SQVTM and CDR2 is ANQGSEA in the germline V gene. Written as DNA, the CDR3 is TGCAGCGCCCAGTTTGGGGGGGCCGTAAACTATGGCTACACCTTC. This sequence encodes CSAQFGGAVNYGYTF.

The chain combines TRBV15 with TRBJ2-3; the match to TRBD2 covers 7 bases. CDR1 and CDR2 from the germline V gene are LNHNV and YYDKDF (reference sequence). This CDR3 spans 16 amino acids. Losses at the gene ends were 0 bases for V and 6 bases for J; bases not matched to a gene: 9. The CDR3 coding sequence is TGTGCCACCAGCAGAGATCCCTTGCGGGGGACCGATACGCAGTATTTT. It specifies CATSRDPLRGTDTQYF. The whole variable domain, remainder taken from reference TRBV15 and TRBJ2-3, is DAMVIQNPRYQVTQFGKPVTLSCSQTLNHNVMYWYQQKSSQAPKLLFHYYDKDFNNEADTPDNFQSRRPNTSFCFLDIRSPGLGDTAMYLCATSRDPLRGTDTQYFGPGTRLTVL.

This clonotype was recorded many times. The J gene is TRBJ1-2, the V gene TRBV7-9; D gene uncertain. The V and J ends lost 4 bases and 7 bases respectively, with 10 bases between them. The CDR3 totals 12 residues. The germline CDR1 and CDR2 sequences are SEHNR and FQNEAQ (reference sequence). The CDR3 reads CASSSENGGYTF. The CDR3 bases are TGTGCCAGCAGCTCCGAGAATGGTGGCTACACCTTC. The full variable domain, with the rest looked up from reference TRBV7-9 and TRBJ1-2, is DTGVSQNPRHKITKRGQNVTFRCDPISEHNRLYWYRQTLGQGPEFLTYFQNEAQLEKSRLLSDRFSAERPKGSFSTLEIQRTEQGDSAMYLCASSSENGGYTFGSGTRLTVV.

The table lists this clonotype with many counts. The chain uses TRBV4-2 and TRBJ1-1, with D maybe TRBD1 (6 bases). This CDR3 is built from 13 residues. The V end lost 7 bases, the J end lost 7 bases, and 16 bases lay between the germline ends. The germline V gene encodes CDR1 LGHNA and CDR2 YNFKEQ. The CDR3 DNA is TGTGCCAGCAAAGGACAGCTACAAAGTGAAGCTTTCTTT. The encoded protein is CASKGQLQSEAFF.

The J gene is TRBJ1-2, the V gene TRBV18, with D uncertain. CDR3 length: 13 amino acids. In germline, CDR1 is KGHSH, CDR2 LQKENI. With 0 bases removed from V and 0 bases from J, the gap between germline ends came to 2 bases. The DNA for the CDR3 is TGTGCCAGCTCACCACCGGCTAACTATGGCTACACCTTC. It yields the protein CASSPPANYGYTF.

This clonotype was counted many times. V gene TRBV29-1 combines with J gene TRBJ2-3; D is uncertain. CDR1 is SQVTM and CDR2 is ANQGSEA in the germline V gene. The CDR3 covers 13 residues. Deletions cut 7 bases from V and 0 bases from J, with 11 bases between. DNA for the CDR3: TGCAGCGGGGGTGGGGTGAGCACAGATACGCAGTATTTT. It encodes CSGGGVSTDTQYF.

This clonotype was found many times. The chain is built from TRBV20-1 and TRBJ2-1; 7 nucleotides agree with TRBD2. In germline, CDR1 is DFQATT, CDR2 SNEGSKA (reference sequence). Trimming cost V 0 bases and J 0 bases; bases outside gene matches: 5. The CDR3 sequence is 16 residues long. CDR3 in DNA: TGCAGTGCTAGAGAGGCTAGCGGAAGCTCCTACAATGAGCAGTTCTTC. Protein product: CSAREASGSSYNEQFF.

The table lists this clonotype with a few counts. The chain employs TRBV5-4 and TRBJ2-1; TRBD1 matches 8 bases. From germline, CDR1 is SGHNT and CDR2 YYREEE (reference sequence). Unmatched junction bases numbered 4, after V lost 4 bases and J lost 7 bases. The CDR3 extends over 13 amino acids. The CDR3 sequence: CASSPDRENEQFF. The CDR3 bases are TGTGCCAGCAGCCCGGACAGGGAAAATGAGCAGTTCTTC.

This clonotype was seen ten or more times. The genes are TRBV18 and TRBJ1-1, with 10 bases identical to TRBD1. The germline V gene has CDR1 KGHSH and CDR2 LQKENI. Trimming at V came to 3 bases and at J to 4 bases, leaving 8 bases not matched to a gene. The CDR3 runs 16 residues. The CDR3 is CASSPPRGQGGTEAFF. CDR3 sequence (DNA): TGTGCCAGCTCACCCCCCCGCGGACAGGGGGGCACTGAAGCTTTCTTT.

With respect to this clonotype: A much larger clone differs from this one at a single base, so this may be a read error. The genes are TRBV7-8 and TRBJ2-3; possible D gene TRBD2, 6 bases. The CDR3 is 13 amino acids. Germline-derived CDR1 and CDR2 are SGHVS and FQNEAQ. CDR3 nucleotides: TGTTCCAGCAGCTTAGAATATCGGGGGTGCGAGTATTTT. Residues: CSSSLEYRGCEYF. Full variable domain (rest looked up from reference TRBV7-8 and TRBJ2-3): GAGVSQSPRYKVAKRGQDVALRCDPISGHVSLFWYQQALGQGPEFLTYFQNEAQLDKSGLPSDRFFAERPEGSVSTLKIQRTQQEDSAVYLCSSSLEYRGCEYFGPGTRLTVL.

In its sample, this clonotype was seen many times. CDR3 DNA sequence: TGCGCCAGCAGCCATGCGGGGAGGGAGGACACTGAAGCTTTCTTT. It translates to CASSHAGREDTEAFF. This chain uses TRBV4-1 with TRBJ1-1, with D hard to call. This CDR3 is built from 15 residues. CDR1 and CDR2 from the germline V gene are MGHRA and YSYEKL. V shed 3 bases and J shed 3 bases, with 14 bases lying between them.

Ten or more counts support this clonotype. CDR3 sequence reads: CASSQVYTSTDTQYF. The CDR3 nucleotides are TGCGCCAGCAGCCAAGTTTATACTAGCACAGATACGCAGTATTTT. The chain is built from TRBV4-1 and TRBJ2-3; D remains ambiguous. Trimming took off 1 base at V and 0 bases at J, with 8 bases between the two ends. The CDR3 has 15 residues. The germline V gene has CDR1 MGHRA and CDR2 YSYEKL.

This clonotype was picked up many times. V usage is TRBV18 and J usage is TRBJ2-3; 8 nucleotides align to TRBD1. The CDR3 contains 17 residues. V trimming: 5 bases; J trimming: 6 bases; junction bases outside the gene matches: 16. Germline V gene lookup returns CDR1 KGHSH and CDR2 LQKENI. For the CDR3, the DNA is TGTGCCAGCTCATATCCGGAGTTGGGGACAGGAGTCGATACGCAGTATTTT. It codes for CASSYPELGTGVDTQYF.

This clonotype has ten or more counts. This chain connects TRBV7-8 to TRBJ2-2; possibly TRBD1 for D (6 bases). The CDR3 has 13 residues. The germline gives CDR1 SGHVS, CDR2 FQNEAQ. Trimming removed 4 bases at V and 8 bases at J, with 11 bases between. CDR3 nucleotides: TGTGCCAGCAGCTCCAGACAGGCGGGGGAGCTGTTTTTT. As protein: CASSSRQAGELFF.

The genes are TRBV20-1 and TRBJ2-7; the D is unclear. Trimming cost V 0 bases and J 4 bases, with 4 bases left between them. Germline V gene data show CDR1 as DFQATT and CDR2 as SNEGSKA (reference sequence). The CDR3 totals 11 residues. The CDR3 here is CSARDAYEQYF. CDR3 coding DNA: TGCAGTGCTAGAGATGCATACGAGCAGTACTTC.

This clonotype was counted between two and nine times. Written as DNA, the CDR3 is TGTGCCTGGAGTGTACTTTGGGGCTCCTATAATTCACCCCTCCACTTT. Translated: CAWSVLWGSYNSPLHF. The gene calls are TRBV30 and TRBJ1-6; D remains unclear. V lost 0 bases, J lost 0 bases, and 9 bases lay in between. This CDR3 is 16 amino acids long. Germline lookup yields CDR1 GTSNPN and CDR2 SVGIG (reference sequence).